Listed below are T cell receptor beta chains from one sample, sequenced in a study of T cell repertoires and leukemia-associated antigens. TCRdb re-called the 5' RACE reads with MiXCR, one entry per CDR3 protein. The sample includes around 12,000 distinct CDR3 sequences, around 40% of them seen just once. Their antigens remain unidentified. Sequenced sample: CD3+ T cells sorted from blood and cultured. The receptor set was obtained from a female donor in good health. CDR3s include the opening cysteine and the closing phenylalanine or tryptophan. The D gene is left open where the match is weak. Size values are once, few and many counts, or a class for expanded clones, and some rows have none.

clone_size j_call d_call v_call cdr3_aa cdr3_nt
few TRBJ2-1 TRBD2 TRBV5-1 CASSFQGLASYNEQFF TGCGCCAGCAGCTTCCAGGGACTAGCGAGTTACAATGAGCAGTTCTTC
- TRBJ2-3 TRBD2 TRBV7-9 CASSSRGSGITDTQYF TGTGCCAGCAGCTCCCGCGGAAGCGGGATAACAGATACGCAGTATTTT
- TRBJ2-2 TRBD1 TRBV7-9 CASSKSRTGMAGELFF TGTGCCAGCAGCAAATCCAGGACAGGGATGGCCGGGGAGCTGTTTTTT
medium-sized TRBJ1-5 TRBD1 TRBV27 CASSLPQDRGYQPQHF TGTGCCAGCAGTTTACCCCAGGACAGGGGTTATCAGCCCCAGCATTTT
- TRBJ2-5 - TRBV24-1 CATSGEPQETQYF TGTGCCACCAGTGGAGAGCCCCAAGAGACCCAGTACTTC
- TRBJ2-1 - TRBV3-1 CASSQIFPSSLSWAQRREQFF TGTGCCAGCAGCCAAATCTTCCCCAGCAGTTTAAGTTGGGCTCAGCGCCGGGAGCAGTTCTTC
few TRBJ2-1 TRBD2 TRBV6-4 CASSPFMRLGGNEQFF TGTGCCAGCTCCCCCTTCATGCGGCTGGGGGGGAATGAGCAGTTCTTC
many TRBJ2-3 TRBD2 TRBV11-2 CASSLSGRQTDTQYF TGTGCCAGCAGCTTAAGCGGGAGACAGACAGATACGCAGTATTTT
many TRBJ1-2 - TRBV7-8 CASSPVDSVYGYTF TGTGCCAGCAGCCCGGTGGACAGTGTCTATGGCTACACCTTC
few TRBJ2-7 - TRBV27 CASSLGVASEQYF TGTGCCAGCAGTTTAGGGGTAGCTTCCGAGCAGTACTTC
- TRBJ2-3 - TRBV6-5 CASTKQGGLTDTQYF TGTGCCAGCACCAAGCAGGGGGGCTTAACAGATACGCAGTATTTT
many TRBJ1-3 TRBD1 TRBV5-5 CASSRTGDSGNTIYF TGTGCCAGCAGCAGGACAGGTGACTCTGGAAACACCATATATTTT
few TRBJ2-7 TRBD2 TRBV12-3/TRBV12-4 CASSLGTRYEQYF TGTGCCAGCAGTTTAGGGACTAGGTACGAGCAGTACTTC
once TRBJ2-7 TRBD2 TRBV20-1 CSALGLAGVSPGYEQYF TGCAGTGCGTTGGGACTAGCGGGAGTTTCTCCAGGCTACGAGCAGTACTTC
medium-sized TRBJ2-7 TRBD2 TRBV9 CASSGTSDYEQYF TGTGCCAGCAGCGGGACTAGCGACTACGAGCAGTACTTC
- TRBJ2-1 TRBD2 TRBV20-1 CSAMGLAESVEQFF TGCAGTGCCATGGGACTAGCGGAAAGTGTGGAGCAGTTCTTC
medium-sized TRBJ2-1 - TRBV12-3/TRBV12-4 CASSLYNEQFF TGTGCCAGCAGTTTGTATAATGAGCAGTTCTTC
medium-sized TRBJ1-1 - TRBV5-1 CASSLAQNEAFF TGCGCCAGCAGCTTGGCCCAGAATGAAGCTTTCTTT
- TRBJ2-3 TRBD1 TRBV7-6 CASRLVPGQGKRSLGTDTQYF TGTGCCAGCCGGCTTGTACCGGGACAGGGGAAAAGATCGCTTGGCACAGATACGCAGTATTTT
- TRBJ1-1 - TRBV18 CASSPAGIGTEAFF TGTGCCAGCTCACCGGCGGGGATCGGCACTGAAGCTTTCTTT
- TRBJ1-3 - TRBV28 CASRETVRNTIYF TGTGCCAGCAGGGAGACAGTACGTAACACCATATATTTT
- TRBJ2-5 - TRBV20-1 CSARRGGSSETQYF TGCAGTGCTAGAAGAGGGGGGTCGAGTGAGACCCAGTACTTC
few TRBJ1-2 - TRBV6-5 CASSYRRDDGYTF TGTGCCAGCAGTTACCGTCGGGACGATGGCTACACCTTC
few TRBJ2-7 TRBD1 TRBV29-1 CSVRQGASYEQYF TGCAGCGTGCGACAGGGGGCCTCCTACGAGCAGTACTTC
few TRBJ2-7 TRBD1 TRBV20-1 CSARPGQGNPEQYF TGCAGTGCTAGACCGGGACAGGGAAACCCCGAGCAGTACTTC
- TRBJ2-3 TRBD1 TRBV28 CASSLARDSSTDTQYF TGTGCCAGCAGCTTAGCCCGGGACAGTAGCACAGATACGCAGTATTTT
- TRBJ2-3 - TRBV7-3 CASSIYLCSVPGPWVDTQYF -
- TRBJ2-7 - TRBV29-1 CSVVLGSGSHEQYF TGCAGCGTTGTGTTAGGGTCGGGGTCCCACGAGCAGTACTTC
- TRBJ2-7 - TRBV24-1 CATSGSSWGARQYF TGTGCCACCAGTGGTTCATCGTGGGGGGCTAGGCAGTACTTC
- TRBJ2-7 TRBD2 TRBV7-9 CASSLGSGRDSYEQYF TGTGCCAGCAGCTTGGGTAGCGGGAGGGACTCCTACGAGCAGTACTTC
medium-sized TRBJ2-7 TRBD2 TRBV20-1 CSARVVGGRYRWQYF TGCAGTGCTAGAGTGGTGGGCGGGAGGTACCGATGGCAGTACTTC
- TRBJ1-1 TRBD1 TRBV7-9 CASSSPDRVNTEAFF TGTGCCAGCAGCTCCCCGGACAGGGTGAACACTGAAGCTTTCTTT
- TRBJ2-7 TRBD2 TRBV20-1 CSALGLARVSPSYEQYF TGCAGTGCGTTGGGACTAGCGAGAGTTTCTCCAAGCTACGAGCAGTACTTC
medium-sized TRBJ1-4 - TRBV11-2 CASRATGRRGKLFF TGTGCCAGCAGGGCGACCGGAAGGAGGGGAAAACTGTTTTTT
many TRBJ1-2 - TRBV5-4 CASSLSYQPENGYTF TGTGCCAGCAGCTTGTCCTACCAGCCCGAAAATGGCTACACCTTC
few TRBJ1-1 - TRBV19 CASTYGADEAFF TGTGCCAGTACCTACGGGGCAGATGAAGCTTTCTTT
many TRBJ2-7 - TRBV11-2 CASSLGLAAYEQYF TGTGCCAGCAGCTTAGGTTTGGCCGCCTACGAGCAGTACTTC
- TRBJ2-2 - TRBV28 CASSLSGLENTGGLFF TGTGCCAGCAGTTTGTCGGGGCTGGAGAACACCGGGGGGCTGTTTTTT
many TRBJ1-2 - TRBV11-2 CARDKLSKDGYTF TGTGCCAGGGATAAGCTCTCCAAGGACGGCTACACCTTC
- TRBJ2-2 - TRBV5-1 CASSFHRQMGGELFF TGCGCCAGCAGCTTCCACCGCCAAATGGGTGGGGAGCTGTTTTTT
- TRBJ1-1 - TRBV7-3 CASSLMAWTEAFF TGTGCCAGCAGCTTAATGGCATGGACTGAAGCTTTCTTT
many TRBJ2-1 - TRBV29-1 CSVERDSSYEQFF TGCAGCGTTGAAAGGGACTCAAGCTATGAGCAGTTCTTC
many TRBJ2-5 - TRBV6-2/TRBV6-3 CASSAQGTHETQYF TGTGCCAGCAGTGCTCAGGGGACTCACGAGACCCAGTACTTC
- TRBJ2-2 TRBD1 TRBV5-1 CASSLAGTGITGELFF TGCGCCAGCAGCTTGGCCGGGACAGGGATTACCGGGGAGCTGTTTTTT
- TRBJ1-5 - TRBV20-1 CSARRQTANQPQHF TGCAGTGCTCGGAGACAAACAGCAAATCAGCCCCAGCATTTT
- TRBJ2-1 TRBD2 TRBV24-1 CATSGNLAGVLGEQFF TGTGCCACCAGTGGTAACCTAGCGGGAGTATTGGGTGAGCAGTTCTTC
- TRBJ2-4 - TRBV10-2 CASSESDWQAKNIQYF TGCGCCAGCAGTGAGTCTGACTGGCAAGCCAAAAACATTCAGTACTTC
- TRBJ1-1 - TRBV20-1 CSARDPGTVMNTEAFF TGCAGTGCTAGAGATCCGGGGACGGTCATGAACACTGAAGCTTTCTTT